The source of this T cell receptor (beta chain) is a study of response to subunit inactivated influenza vaccine. Points from the study as a whole: Each seasonal influenza vaccination recruits few new T cells, the authors suggested.

The CDR3 is 12 residues long. V gave up 7 bases and J gave up 4 bases, with 13 bases separating them. Germline CDR1 and CDR2: DFQATT and SNEGSKA (reference sequence). This clonotype was observed a few times. Its specificity is unknown. From the RT-PCR reads, TCRdb called clonotypes with MiXCR, one entry per CDR3 protein. Altogether fewer than 750,000 distinct CDR3 sequences are present, approximately 14% being singletons, with the ten largest covering 11%. This sequence joins TRBV20-1 and TRBJ1-1, with TRBD1 as a possible D gene (5 bases). The sequencing here drew on PBMCs from blood, taken roughly 12 days after vaccination. The source is a man aged 45 to 65 who received an inactivated influenza vaccine. DNA for the CDR3: TGCAGTGGAAAGGACGGGGGCACTGAAGCTTTCTTT. Protein: CSGKDGGTEAFF.